This T cell receptor (beta chain) was captured by sequencing in a study of CD8+CD57+ T cells in acquired aplastic anemia. About the study: DNA recovered from sorted CD4+ and CD8+ cells had a mean of approximately 3.2 ug.

In patients chosen for sequencing, flow cytometry had shown CD8+CD57+ cell expansion. Severe acquired aplastic anemia affected all patients. TCR beta VDJ and CDR3 profiles were obtained from a genomic DNA template. In TCRdb, the reads were re-called with MiXCR into one record per CDR3 protein. The sample lists some 200,000 distinct CDR3 sequences; approximately 52% were seen once. In this sample, this clonotype turned up many times. Losses at the gene ends were 5 bases for V and 4 bases for J; bases not matched to a gene: 8. CDR1 is LNHDA and CDR2 is SQIVND in the germline V gene (reference sequence). The CDR3 is 15 residues long.

Specimen: sorted CD4+, CD8+, or CD8+CD57+ T cells (not recorded which) from PBMCs. V gene TRBV19 combines with J gene TRBJ2-1, with 7 bases lining up with TRBD2. This TCR derives from a human donor with aplastic anemia. CDR3 sequence (DNA): TGTGCCAGTAGTTCGAGGGGAGGGCCATACAATGAGCAGTTCTTC. This gives the protein CASSSRGGPYNEQFF. Full variable domain (rest looked up from reference TRBV19 and TRBJ2-1): DGGITQSPKYLFRKEGQNVTLSCEQNLNHDAMYWYRQDPGQGLRLIYYSQIVNDFQKGDIAEGYSVSREKKESFPLTVTSAQKNPTAFYLCASSSRGGPYNEQFFGPGTRLTVL.